This T cell receptor beta chain was sequenced in a study of T cells in Graves' hyperthyroidism and ophthalmopathy. Study in general: Peripheral blood was taken when the disease was first diagnosed, before any treatment began.

Template material for amplifying TCR beta CDR3 regions consisted of RNA transcripts. Researchers ran a first-round RT-PCR on the TCR CDR3 using the HTBI primer set. A single record per CDR3 protein comes from TCRdb applying MiXCR to the multiplex PCR reads. The sample gives approximately 480,000 distinct CDR3 sequences, about 20% of which show up once; about a quarter is in the top ten. Across 18 months, stable Graves' hyperthyroidism was marked by no progression to ophthalmopathy. Newly diagnosed patients aged 18 to 65 had hyperthyroidism of under 2 months' duration. This clonotype was recorded at least ten times. This TCR was sampled from a young man with Graves' hyperthyroidism. Specimen: blood.

The CDR3, as DNA: TGTGCCAGTAGTATGGGACTGCTCAATCAGCCCCAGCATTTT. This gives the protein CASSMGLLNQPQHF. The chain has TRBV19 and TRBJ1-5; tentative D call: TRBD1 (5 bases). V was clipped by 3 bases and J by 3 bases, with 9 bases between them. CDR1 LNHDA and CDR2 SQIVND come from the germline V gene (reference sequence). This CDR3 spans 14 amino acids.